This TCR beta chain appears in the sequencing data of a study of T cell responses to AZD1222 COVID-19 vaccine. Study-wide background: The study pooled second doses at about 4 or about 12 weeks. Points from the study as a whole: Only a handful of AZD1222 recipients, roughly 6 in all, had baseline seropositivity. In a largely white British group with more females than males, clonal diversity was possibly underestimated. Epitopes outside B.1.351 and B.1.1.7 mutated regions reportedly drew nearly half of spike TCRs.

Trimming pared 1 base from V and 8 bases from J, leaving 17 bases between. CDR3 size: 15 residues. Germline V gene data show CDR1 as SGHVS and CDR2 as FNYEAQ. TCRdb's copy holds only in-frame clones and misses some; the assay was immunoSEQ multiplex PCR. The sample includes some 130,000 clones, roughly nine tenths of them seen just once. About this clone itself: Its target is not known.

Sample: peripheral blood, taken on day 0 of AZD1222 vaccination. The receptor was isolated from an adult in good health. The V and J genes are TRBV7-6 and TRBJ1-2; D perhaps matches TRBD1 (6 bases). The CDR3 spells CASSLGATGISGYTF. The CDR3 region has the DNA TGTGCCAGCAGCTTAGGAGCTACAGGGATTAGCGGCTACACCTTC.